The 10 T cell receptor beta chains listed next were all sequenced from one sample in a study of OX40 agonist ivuxolimab in advanced cancers. Receptor libraries were prepared by the immunoSEQ multiplex PCR assay. TCRdb took this table from immuneACCESS and kept in-frame rearrangements with V and J called. Such tables lack part of the clones; where checked against another copy, unresolved V genes explain under half of the gap, and the rest is unexplained. This sample holds tens of thousands of clones; 80% were observed only once. Jointly, the top ten make up around 4.2% of the sample. The specimen comprised CD4+ or CD8+ T cells sorted from blood, sampled in a trial of the OX40 agonist ivuxolimab. These receptors all stem from an adult with an advanced solid tumor such as melanoma, head and neck, liver or kidney cancer.

V and J are TRBV30 and TRBJ2-1; D might be TRBD2 (7 bases). The CDR3 totals 12 residues. Germline V gives CDR1 GTSNPN, CDR2 SVGIG (reference sequence). Trimming took 0 bases from V and 13 from J, leaving 13 bases between them. CDR3 protein: CAWSVRGGAQFF. DNA for the CDR3: TGTGCCTGGAGTGTACGTGGGGGGGCTCAGTTCTTC.

The gene calls are TRBV12-5 and TRBJ2-2; D remains ambiguous. Germline V gene data show CDR1 as LGHNT and CDR2 as FRNRAP. The CDR3 consists of 11 residues. Trimming removed 1 base at V and 7 bases at J, with 1 base between. CDR3 loop: CASGLGGELFF. For the CDR3, the DNA is TGTGCTAGTGGTTTGGGCGGGGAGCTGTTTTTT.

This sequence joins TRBV5-8 and TRBJ1-1; no firm D call. CDR1 and CDR2 (germline): SGHTS, YDEGEE. Trimming took off 2 bases at V and 4 bases at J, with 9 bases between the two ends. The CDR3 is 13 amino acids. The CDR3 sequence: CASSFKGPTEAFF. For the CDR3, the DNA is TGTGCCAGCAGCTTTAAGGGTCCCACTGAAGCTTTCTTT.

The V gene is TRBV7-6, the J gene TRBJ1-3; a possible D gene is TRBD1 (5 bases). The length of the CDR3 is 15 residues. From germline, CDR1 is SGHVS and CDR2 FNYEAQ. Trimming pared 5 bases from V and 0 bases from J, leaving 11 bases between. The CDR3 region is CASSPRQLSGNTIYF. The CDR3 DNA reads TGTGCCAGCAGCCCCAGACAGCTCTCTGGAAACACCATATATTTT.

The CDR3 loop is CSVAKGVDQPQHF. The CDR3 nucleotides are TGCAGCGTTGCTAAGGGAGTAGATCAGCCCCAGCATTTT. This chain connects TRBV29-1 to TRBJ1-5; D uncertain. From germline, CDR1 is SQVTM and CDR2 ANQGSEA. This CDR3 region has 13 residues. Trimming removed 4 bases from V and 5 bases from J, with 12 bases in between.

This chain links TRBV6-6 with TRBJ2-3, with 12 bases fitting TRBD1. The germline V gene encodes CDR1 MNHNY and CDR2 SVGAGI (reference sequence). The CDR3 spans 16 residues. The trim removed 5 bases at V and 2 bases at J, leaving 5 bases unmatched. The CDR3 DNA reads as TGTGCCAGCAGTACCGGGACAGGGGGCTACACAGATACGCAGTATTTT. This encodes CASSTGTGGYTDTQYF.

V is TRBV5-1 and J is TRBJ1-2; D unclear. The germline V and J ends were trimmed by 4 bases and 0 bases, with 4 bases remaining between them. CDR1 is SGHRS, CDR2 YFSETQ, per germline. The CDR3 totals 12 residues. The CDR3 here is CASSVTNYGYTF. CDR3 coding DNA: TGCGCCAGCAGCGTTACTAACTATGGCTACACCTTC.

The V gene is TRBV9, the J gene TRBJ2-7; the D call may be TRBD1 or TRBD2 (5 bases each). The CDR3 length is 13 residues. V was trimmed by 2 bases and J by 7 bases, leaving 13 bases between them. The germline V gene encodes CDR1 SGDLS and CDR2 YYNGEE. DNA for the CDR3: TGTGCCAGCAGCGTTTCTATGGGGGAGGAGCAGTACTTC. It specifies CASSVSMGEEQYF.

This clone has a handful of counts. The chain has TRBV5-6 and TRBJ1-1; no clear D. The CDR3 totals 14 residues. CDR1 and CDR2 (germline): SGHDT, YYEEEE. V dropped 4 bases and J dropped 3 bases, with 13 bases sitting between them. The CDR3 coding sequence is TGTGCCAGCAGCCTCGGACCGCGGGACACTGAAGCTTTCTTT. It specifies CASSLGPRDTEAFF.

The J gene is TRBJ1-2, the V gene TRBV28, with 10 bases fitting TRBD1. The CDR3 is 15 amino acids. Trimming took 5 bases from V and 2 from J; bases not matched to a gene: 5. Germline V gives CDR1 MDHEN, CDR2 SYDVKM. This CDR3 reads CASSPPGQGNYGYTF. Written as DNA, the CDR3 is TGTGCCAGCAGTCCCCCGGGACAGGGGAACTATGGCTACACCTTC.